This record concerns one T cell receptor (beta chain) sequence. The data were taken from a study of response to subunit inactivated influenza vaccine. TCRdb passed the RT-PCR reads through MiXCR, listing each CDR3 protein once. The data hold around 600,000 distinct CDR3 sequences, with about 10% observed a single time. Another study also made use of these data, one on T cells expressing NK-cell markers. That investigation notes: Production of TCR beta cDNA relied on 5'RACE template switching with UMIs. Investigators obtained TCR beta repertoires from sorted CD3+CD56+NKG2C+, CD3+CD56+NKG2C- and CD3+CD56-NKG2C+ T cells. Seven of the eight sequenced donors were classified as HCMV-seropositive, and one was classified as seronegative. The study did not resolve the HCMV specificity of expanded NKG2C+ T cell clones.

The TCR comes from a man aged 45 to 65 who received an inactivated influenza vaccine. Material: PBMCs from blood, obtained on the day of vaccination.

The chain's CDR3 is CASSLVQGAQFF. CDR3 nucleotide sequence: TGTGCCAGCAGCTTAGTCCAGGGGGCCCAGTTCTTC. The chain recombines TRBV7-9 with TRBJ2-1; 8 bases are a match to TRBD1. V shed 1 base, J shed 13 bases, and the junction held 3 bases outside the gene matches. Germline V lookup: CDR1 SEHNR, CDR2 FQNEAQ (reference sequence). This CDR3 spans 12 amino acids.